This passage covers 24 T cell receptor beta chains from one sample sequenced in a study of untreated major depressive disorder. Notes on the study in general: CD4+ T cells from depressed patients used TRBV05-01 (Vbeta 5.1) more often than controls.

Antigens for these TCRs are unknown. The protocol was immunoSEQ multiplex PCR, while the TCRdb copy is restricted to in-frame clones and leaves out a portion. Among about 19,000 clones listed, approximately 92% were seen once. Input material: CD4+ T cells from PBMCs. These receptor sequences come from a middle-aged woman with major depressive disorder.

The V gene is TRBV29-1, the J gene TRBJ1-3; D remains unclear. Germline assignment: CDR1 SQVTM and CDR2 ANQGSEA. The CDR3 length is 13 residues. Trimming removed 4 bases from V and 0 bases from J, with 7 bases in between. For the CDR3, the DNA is TGCAGCGTTGTCCTAACCTCTGGAAACACCATATATTTT. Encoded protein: CSVVLTSGNTIYF.

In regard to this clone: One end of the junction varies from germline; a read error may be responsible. The CDR3 reads CASSEAQGWNSEAFF. The CDR3 coding sequence is TGCGCCAGCAGCGAGGCCCAGGGATGGAACAGTGAAGCTTTCTTT. The V and J genes are TRBV10-1 and TRBJ1-1, with D perhaps TRBD1 (5 bases). The CDR3 has 15 amino acids. Germline V gene sequence: CDR1 WNHNN, CDR2 SYGVQD (reference sequence).

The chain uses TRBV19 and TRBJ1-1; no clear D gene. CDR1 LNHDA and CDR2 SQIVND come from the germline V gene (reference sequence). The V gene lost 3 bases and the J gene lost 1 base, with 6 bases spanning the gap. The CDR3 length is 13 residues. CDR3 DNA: TGTGCCAGTAGTATGAAGGCGAACACTGAAGCTTTCTTT. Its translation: CASSMKANTEAFF.

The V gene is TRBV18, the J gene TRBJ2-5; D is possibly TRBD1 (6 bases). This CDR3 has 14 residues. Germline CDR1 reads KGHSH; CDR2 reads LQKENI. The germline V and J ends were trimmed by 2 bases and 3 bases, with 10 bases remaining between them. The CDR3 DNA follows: TGTGCCAGCTCACCAGGACAGCAAGAAGAGACCCAGTACTTC. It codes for CASSPGQQEETQYF.

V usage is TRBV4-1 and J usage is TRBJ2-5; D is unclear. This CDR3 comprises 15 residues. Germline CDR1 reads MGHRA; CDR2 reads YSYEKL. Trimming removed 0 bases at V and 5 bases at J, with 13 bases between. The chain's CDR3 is CASSQDAGRWETQYF. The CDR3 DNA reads TGCGCCAGCAGCCAAGATGCAGGACGATGGGAGACCCAGTACTTC.

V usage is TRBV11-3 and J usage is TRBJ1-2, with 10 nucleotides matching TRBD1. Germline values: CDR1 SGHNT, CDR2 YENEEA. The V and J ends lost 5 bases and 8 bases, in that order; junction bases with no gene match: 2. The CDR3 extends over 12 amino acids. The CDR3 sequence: CASSGQGDGYTF. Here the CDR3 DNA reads TGTGCCAGCAGCGGACAGGGGGACGGCTACACCTTC. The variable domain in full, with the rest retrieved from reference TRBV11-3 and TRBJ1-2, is EAGVVQSPRYKIIEKKQPVAFWCNPISGHNTLYWYLQNLGQGPELLIRYENEEAVDDSQLPKDRFSAERLKGVDSTLKIQPAELGDSAVYLCASSGQGDGYTFGSGTRLTVV.

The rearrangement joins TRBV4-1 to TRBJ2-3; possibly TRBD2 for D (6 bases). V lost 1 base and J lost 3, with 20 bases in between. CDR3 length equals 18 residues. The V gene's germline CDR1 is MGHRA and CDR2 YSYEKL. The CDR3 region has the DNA TGCGCCAGCAGCCAAGCAGCCTTTGTAACGGGAGTTACAGATACGCAGTATTTT. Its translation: CASSQAAFVTGVTDTQYF.

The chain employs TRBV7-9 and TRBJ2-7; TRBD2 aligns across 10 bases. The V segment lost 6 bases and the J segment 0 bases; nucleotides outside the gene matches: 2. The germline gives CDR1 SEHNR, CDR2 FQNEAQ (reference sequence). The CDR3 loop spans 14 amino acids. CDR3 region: CASSSSGSSYEQYV. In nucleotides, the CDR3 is TGTGCCAGCAGTTCTAGCGGGAGCTCCTACGAGCAGTACGTC.

The CDR3 spells CASSEQEINYGYTF. CDR3 nucleotide sequence: TGTGCCAGCTCAGAACAGGAGATCAACTATGGCTACACCTTC. The rearrangement uses TRBV18 and TRBJ1-2, with D possibly TRBD1 on 5 matching bases. Trimming pared 5 bases from V and 2 bases from J, leaving 12 bases between. The CDR3 is 14 residues long. CDR1 KGHSH and CDR2 LQKENI come from the germline V gene.

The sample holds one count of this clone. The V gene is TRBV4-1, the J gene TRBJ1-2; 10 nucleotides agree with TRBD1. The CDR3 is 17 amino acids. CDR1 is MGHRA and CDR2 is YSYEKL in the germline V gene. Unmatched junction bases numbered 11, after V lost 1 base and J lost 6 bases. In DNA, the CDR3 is TGCGCCAGCAGCCAAGGAAGGGACAGGGGAGGTTACCATGGCTACACCTTC. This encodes CASSQGRDRGGYHGYTF.

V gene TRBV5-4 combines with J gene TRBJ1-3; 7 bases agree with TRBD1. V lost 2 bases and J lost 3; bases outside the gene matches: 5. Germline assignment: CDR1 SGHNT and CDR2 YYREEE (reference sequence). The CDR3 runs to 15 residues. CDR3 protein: CASSLTGDGGNTIYF. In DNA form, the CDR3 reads TGTGCCAGCAGCTTAACAGGGGATGGTGGAAACACCATATATTTT. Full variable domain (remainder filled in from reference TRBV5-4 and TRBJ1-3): ETGVTQSPTHLIKTRGQQVTLRCSSQSGHNTVSWYQQALGQGPQFIFQYYREEENGRGNFPPRFSGLQFPNYSSELNVNALELDDSALYLCASSLTGDGGNTIYFGEGSWLTVV.

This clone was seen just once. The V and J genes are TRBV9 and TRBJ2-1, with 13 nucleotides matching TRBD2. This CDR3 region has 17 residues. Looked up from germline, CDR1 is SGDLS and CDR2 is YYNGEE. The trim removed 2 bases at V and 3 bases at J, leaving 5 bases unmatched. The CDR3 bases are TGTGCCAGCAGCGTCTTGGGACTAGCGGGGAACTACAATGAGCAGTTCTTC. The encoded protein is CASSVLGLAGNYNEQFF.

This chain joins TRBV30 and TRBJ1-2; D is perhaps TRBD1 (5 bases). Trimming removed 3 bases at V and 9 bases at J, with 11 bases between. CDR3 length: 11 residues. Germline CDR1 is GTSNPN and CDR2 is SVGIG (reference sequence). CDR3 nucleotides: TGTGCCTGGAGCCCTAGGGGCAGCTACACCTTC. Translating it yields CAWSPRGSYTF.

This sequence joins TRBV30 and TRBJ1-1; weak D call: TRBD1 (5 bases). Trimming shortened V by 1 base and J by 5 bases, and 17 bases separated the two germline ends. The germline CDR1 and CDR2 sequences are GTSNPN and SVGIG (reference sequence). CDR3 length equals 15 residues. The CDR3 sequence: CAWSALGGGWTEAFF. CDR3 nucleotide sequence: TGTGCCTGGAGTGCCCTCGGGGGAGGGTGGACTGAAGCTTTCTTT. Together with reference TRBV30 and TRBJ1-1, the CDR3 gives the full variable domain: SQTIHQWPATLVQPVGSPLSLECTVEGTSNPNLYWYRQAAGRGLQLLFYSVGIGQISSEVPQNLSASRPQDRQFILSSKKLLLSDSGFYLCAWSALGGGWTEAFFGQGTRLTVV.

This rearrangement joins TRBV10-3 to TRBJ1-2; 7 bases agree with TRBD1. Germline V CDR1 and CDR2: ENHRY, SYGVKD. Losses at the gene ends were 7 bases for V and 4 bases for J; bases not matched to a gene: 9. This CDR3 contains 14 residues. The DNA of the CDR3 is TGTGCCATCACGGAAAGGGACAGCGGCTATGGCTACACCTTC. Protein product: CAITERDSGYGYTF.

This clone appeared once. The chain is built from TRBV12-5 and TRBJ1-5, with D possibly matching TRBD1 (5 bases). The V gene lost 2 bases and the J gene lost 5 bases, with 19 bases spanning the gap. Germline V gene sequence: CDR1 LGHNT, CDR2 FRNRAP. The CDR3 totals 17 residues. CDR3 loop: CASGLSPGTVRDQPQHF. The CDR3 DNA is TGTGCTAGTGGTTTGTCTCCCGGGACGGTGAGAGATCAGCCCCAGCATTTT.

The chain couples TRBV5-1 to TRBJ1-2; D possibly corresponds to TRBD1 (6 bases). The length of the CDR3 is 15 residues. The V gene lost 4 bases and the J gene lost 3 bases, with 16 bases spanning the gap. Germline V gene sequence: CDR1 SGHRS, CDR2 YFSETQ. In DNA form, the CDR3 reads TGCGCCAGCAGCACCGGCACAGGGCTGGACTATGGCTACACCTTC. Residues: CASSTGTGLDYGYTF. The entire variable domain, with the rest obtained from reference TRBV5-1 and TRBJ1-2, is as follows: KAGVTQTPRYLIKTRGQQVTLSCSPISGHRSVSWYQQTPGQGLQFLFEYFSETQRNKGNFPGRFSGRQFSNSRSEMNVSTLELGDSALYLCASSTGTGLDYGYTFGSGTRLTVV.

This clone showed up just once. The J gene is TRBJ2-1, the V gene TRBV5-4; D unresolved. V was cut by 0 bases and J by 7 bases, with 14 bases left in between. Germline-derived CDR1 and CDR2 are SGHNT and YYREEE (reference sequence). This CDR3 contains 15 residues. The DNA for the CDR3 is TGTGCCAGCAGCTTGGGAGGTCCCCAGGCTAATGAGCAGTTCTTC. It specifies CASSLGGPQANEQFF.

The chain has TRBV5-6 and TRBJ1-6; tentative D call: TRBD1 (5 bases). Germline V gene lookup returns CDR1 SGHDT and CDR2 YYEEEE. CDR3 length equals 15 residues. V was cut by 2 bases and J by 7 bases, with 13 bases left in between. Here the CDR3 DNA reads TGTGCCAGCAGCTTCGGGGTAGGGACCAATTCACCCCTCCACTTT. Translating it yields CASSFGVGTNSPLHF.

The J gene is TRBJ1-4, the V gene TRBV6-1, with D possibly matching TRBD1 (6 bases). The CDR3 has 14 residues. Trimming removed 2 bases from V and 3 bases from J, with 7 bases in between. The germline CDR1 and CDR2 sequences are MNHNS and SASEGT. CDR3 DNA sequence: TGTGCCAGCAGTGAACAGGGGTCTAATGAAAAACTGTTTTTT. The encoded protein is CASSEQGSNEKLFF.

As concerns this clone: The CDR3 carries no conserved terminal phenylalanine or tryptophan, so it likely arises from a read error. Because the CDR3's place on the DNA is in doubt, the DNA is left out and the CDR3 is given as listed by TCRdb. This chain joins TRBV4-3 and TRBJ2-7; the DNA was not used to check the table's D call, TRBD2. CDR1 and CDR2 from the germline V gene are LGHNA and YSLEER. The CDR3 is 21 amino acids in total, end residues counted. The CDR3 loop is CASSQTEKLRRDYNLRAFAPL.

The CDR3 DNA reads TGTGCCAGCAGTGCAGAAGGGATAGTAGAAGCTTTCTTT. Translating it yields CASSAEGIVEAFF. This chain links TRBV2 with TRBJ1-1; D is uncertain. This CDR3 is built from 13 residues. Germline V lookup: CDR1 SNHLY, CDR2 FYNNEI. Trimming took off 4 bases at V and 8 bases at J, with 14 bases between the two ends.

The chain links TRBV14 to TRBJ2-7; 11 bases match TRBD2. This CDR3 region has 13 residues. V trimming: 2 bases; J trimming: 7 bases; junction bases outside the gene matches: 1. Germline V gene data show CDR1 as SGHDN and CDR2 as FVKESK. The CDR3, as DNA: TGTGCCAGCAGCCAACTAGCGGGGGGTGAGCAGTACTTC. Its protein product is CASSQLAGGEQYF.

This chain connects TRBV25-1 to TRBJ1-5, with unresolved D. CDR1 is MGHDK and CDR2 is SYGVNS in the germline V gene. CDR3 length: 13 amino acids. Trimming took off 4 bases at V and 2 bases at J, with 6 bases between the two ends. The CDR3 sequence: CASSAGGNQPQHF. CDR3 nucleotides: TGTGCCAGCAGTGCCGGGGGCAATCAGCCCCAGCATTTT. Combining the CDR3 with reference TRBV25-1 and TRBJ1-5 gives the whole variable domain EADIYQTPRYLVIGTGKKITLECSQTMGHDKMYWYQQDPGMELHLIHYSYGVNSTEKGDLSSESTVSRIRTEHFPLTLESARPSHTSQYLCASSAGGNQPQHFGDGTRLSIL.